The clone carrying this TCR beta chain was counted ten times or more. What it binds is unknown. Here immunoSEQ multiplex PCR was the method, and the copy in TCRdb shows in-frame clones only, minus some. The repertoire consists of some 4,100 clones, none detected only once. Cyclophosphamide on days +3 and +4 followed busulfan-fludarabine conditioning and a marrow graft. This sample is part of a study of T cells after posttransplantation cyclophosphamide. General observations from the study: Donor-recipient repertoire similarity was low at 1-2 months, rising over year one. After PTCy, TRB diversity resembled that of CNI/methotrexate controls.

Germline V gene sequence: CDR1 SGHAT, CDR2 FQNNGV. V lost 5 bases to trimming and J lost 13 bases, with 8 bases between them. The CDR3 length is 10 residues. This sequence originates from a female patient between 18 and 30 years old who received an allogeneic stem cell transplant from an unrelated donor, was CMV-positive, and had acute GVHD only. Some T cells may be the graft donor's. This chain links TRBV11-2 with TRBJ2-2; no clear D. This sample comprised PBMCs, obtained after allogeneic stem cell transplant with posttransplant cyclophosphamide. The CDR3 sequence: CASSDNRLFF. As DNA, the CDR3 is TGTGCCAGCAGCGACAATCGGCTGTTTTTT.